The 28 T cell receptor beta chains below were found in one sample sequenced in a study of OX40 agonist ivuxolimab in advanced cancers. Clones were read by immunoSEQ multiplex PCR, and TCRdb kept only the in-frame ones, dropping some. The table includes fewer than 80,000 clones, approximately 83% detected once. The sequencing here drew on CD4+ or CD8+ T cells sorted from blood, taken in a trial of the OX40 agonist ivuxolimab. The source is an adult with an advanced solid tumor such as melanoma, head and neck, liver or kidney cancer.

This clone is a singleton in its sample. V gene TRBV7-2 combines with J gene TRBJ2-6, with D maybe TRBD2 (6 bases). Germline V gives CDR1 SGHTA, CDR2 FQGNSA. The length of the CDR3 is 18 residues. Trimming stripped 2 bases from V and 1 base from J, with 15 bases between. In DNA form, the CDR3 reads TGTGCCAGCAGCTTATTTAGCGGACCGATTTCTGGGGCCAACGTCCTGACTTTC. It is translated as CASSLFSGPISGANVLTF.

This chain links TRBV27 with TRBJ1-4; D possibly corresponds to TRBD1 (5 bases). Germline V CDR1 and CDR2: MNHEY, SMNVEV (reference sequence). V dropped 5 bases and J dropped 0 bases, with 19 bases sitting between them. The CDR3 has 18 residues. The CDR3 region has the DNA TGTGCCAGCAGTCTCCGGCCGGGACGCATGGCAACTAATGAAAAACTGTTTTTT. It translates to CASSLRPGRMATNEKLFF.

The V call is TRBV9, the J call TRBJ2-2, with D maybe TRBD2 (6 bases). CDR3 length: 13 amino acids. V was shortened by 5 bases and J by 3 bases, with 8 bases between the two germline ends. Germline loops: CDR1 SGDLS, CDR2 YYNGEE. CDR3 bases: TGTGCCAGCAGGGAGGGTCACACCGGGGAGCTGTTTTTT. Amino acid sequence: CASREGHTGELFF.

This chain joins TRBV4-3 and TRBJ2-5; D call uncertain. The end of the DNA is better explained by TRBJ2-7, so the J call may be wrong. The CDR3 contains 13 residues. Germline V gene sequence: CDR1 LGHNA, CDR2 YSLEER. For the CDR3, the DNA is TGCGCCAGCAGCCAAGAGAGCTCCTACGAGCAGTACTTC. Its translation: CASSQESSYEQYF.

The rearrangement links TRBV27 to TRBJ1-5; TRBD1 is a possible D gene (6 bases). Germline values: CDR1 MNHEY, CDR2 SMNVEV (reference sequence). Trimming took 5 bases from V and 6 from J, leaving 14 bases between them. The CDR3 covers 14 residues. CDR3 sequence (DNA): TGTGCCAGCAGTATAACAGGGACTGGTCAGCCCCAGCATTTT. It encodes CASSITGTGQPQHF.

The chain has TRBV4-1 and TRBJ1-1; D might be TRBD1 (6 bases). Looked up from germline, CDR1 is MGHRA and CDR2 is YSYEKL. This CDR3 region has 17 residues. The V end was cut by 3 bases, the J end by 8 bases, with 25 bases between. The CDR3 DNA reads as TGCGCCAGCAGCCATCCTGGGACCGCTACCGGGACAAACGAAGCTTTCTTT. Protein: CASSHPGTATGTNEAFF.

The chain joins TRBV6-4 to TRBJ2-5, with D tentatively TRBD2 (6 bases). The DNA end favors TRBJ2-7, so the J call may be wrong. The CDR3 extends over 13 amino acids. Germline CDR1 MRHNA, CDR2 SNTAGT. CDR3 protein: CASSERAGYEQYF. CDR3 bases: TGTGCCAGCAGTGAGAGGGCGGGATACGAGCAGTACTTC.

V usage is TRBV6-1 and J usage is TRBJ2-7; D is perhaps TRBD1 or TRBD2 (7 bases each). Trimming left V 6 bases short and J 5 bases short, with 20 bases between. Germline loops: CDR1 MNHNS, CDR2 SASEGT. The CDR3 length is 15 residues. The CDR3 DNA follows: TGTGCCAGCAGAGCCCCAGGGAGGGGGCTAAACGAGCAGTACTTC. Protein product: CASRAPGRGLNEQYF.

This clone appeared a single time. The chain uses TRBV7-9 and TRBJ1-6, with no clear D. The CDR3 length is 13 residues. The V gene lost 3 bases and the J gene lost 6 bases, with 6 bases spanning the gap. CDR1 and CDR2 (germline): SEHNR, FQNEAQ (reference sequence). DNA for the CDR3: TGTGCCAGCAGCTTGGCTGCTAATTCACCCCTCCACTTT. Translation gives CASSLAANSPLHF.

V gene TRBV4-2 combines with J gene TRBJ2-1, with a tentative D call TRBD1 (5 bases). The CDR3 is 17 residues long. V lost 0 bases and J lost 1, with 13 bases in between. Germline assignment: CDR1 LGHNA and CDR2 YNFKEQ. Written as DNA, the CDR3 is TGTGCCAGCAGCCAAGATCCAGGGCTAAGTTCCTACAATGAGCAGTTCTTC. This codes for CASSQDPGLSSYNEQFF.

This clone was seen a handful of times. This rearrangement joins TRBV18 to TRBJ2-1, with TRBD2 as a possible D gene (5 bases). CDR1 and CDR2 (germline): KGHSH, LQKENI. The length of the CDR3 is 12 residues. V lost 5 bases and J 6 bases, leaving 8 bases between the germline ends. The CDR3 sequence: CASSRTRNEQFF. The DNA of the CDR3 is TGTGCCAGCTCAAGGACTCGCAATGAGCAGTTCTTC.

The chain has TRBV25-1 and TRBJ1-3, with no clear D. Germline lookup yields CDR1 MGHDK and CDR2 SYGVNS. V lost 6 bases and J lost 2, with 14 bases in between. The CDR3 is 15 residues long. DNA for the CDR3: TGTGCCAGCAGACCGAAAGGGTCAGCTGGAAACACCATATATTTT. This codes for CASRPKGSAGNTIYF.

This chain uses TRBV6-5 with TRBJ1-1; D ambiguous. The V end was cut by 2 bases, the J end by 4 bases, with 8 bases between. CDR3 length: 13 residues. Germline V gives CDR1 MNHEY, CDR2 SVGAGI. The CDR3 loop reads CASSYKISTEAFF. The CDR3 DNA reads as TGTGCCAGCAGTTACAAGATTAGCACTGAAGCTTTCTTT.

This chain joins TRBV19 and TRBJ1-5; TRBD1 might be the D (5 bases). Germline loops: CDR1 LNHDA, CDR2 SQIVND (reference sequence). The CDR3 has 15 amino acids. The V and J ends lost 6 bases and 2 bases respectively, with 14 bases between them. CDR3: CASSLGESGNQPQHF. CDR3 bases: TGTGCCAGTAGCTTAGGGGAAAGCGGCAATCAGCCCCAGCATTTT.

This chain joins TRBV28 and TRBJ2-5, with 7 bases fitting TRBD1. The tail of the sequence fits TRBJ2-7 better, so the J call may be wrong. This CDR3 has 14 amino acids. Germline CDR1 and CDR2: MDHEN and SYDVKM. The CDR3 bases are TGTGCCAGCAGTTTAAGAGGGGGCACCTACGAGCAGTACTTC. Its translation is CASSLRGGTYEQYF.

This CDR3 is CASRKGHTDTQYF. CDR3 sequence (DNA): TGTGCCAGCAGAAAAGGGCACACAGATACGCAGTATTTT. The chain combines TRBV2 with TRBJ2-3; D unresolved. V lost 6 bases to trimming and J lost 2 bases, with 9 bases between them. CDR3 length: 13 residues. Per the germline V gene, CDR1 is SNHLY and CDR2 is FYNNEI.

This clone was detected only once. This chain connects TRBV5-8 to TRBJ1-2; no clear D. Deletions cut 2 bases from V and 2 bases from J, with 10 bases between. The CDR3 consists of 14 residues. CDR1 is SGHTS and CDR2 is YDEGEE in the germline V gene. CDR3: CASSFEGRNYGYTF. CDR3 coding DNA: TGTGCCAGCAGCTTTGAGGGCCGAAACTATGGCTACACCTTC.

This clone has only a few counts. The rearrangement uses TRBV6-5 and TRBJ2-7, with a weak D call TRBD1 (5 bases). Germline assignment: CDR1 MNHEY and CDR2 SVGAGI. CDR3 length: 14 amino acids. V dropped 2 bases and J dropped 2 bases, with 10 bases sitting between them. CDR3: CASSYKDSTYEQYF. The CDR3 DNA reads as TGTGCCAGCAGTTACAAAGACAGCACCTACGAGCAGTACTTC.

This clone qualifies as medium-sized (0.01 to 0.1%). This chain links TRBV5-1 with TRBJ1-2; D not resolved. The CDR3 runs to 15 residues. Germline loops: CDR1 SGHRS, CDR2 YFSETQ. Trimming stripped 6 bases from V and 0 bases from J, with 15 bases between. CDR3 region: CASKLGSKANYGYTF. In DNA form, the CDR3 reads TGCGCCAGCAAACTAGGCTCTAAAGCTAACTATGGCTACACCTTC.

The CDR3 here is CASSIQSYNEQFF. CDR3 in DNA: TGTGCCAGCAGCATACAATCCTACAATGAGCAGTTCTTC. The V and J genes are TRBV6-1 and TRBJ2-1; D is ambiguous. Per the germline V gene, CDR1 is MNHNS and CDR2 is SASEGT. Trimming pared 6 bases from V and 1 base from J, leaving 7 bases between. CDR3 size: 13 residues.

This clone was counted between two and nine times. The junction departs from the called germline gene at one end, perhaps through a read error. V and J are TRBV19 and TRBJ1-5; TRBD1 matches at 7 bases. Germline V gene data show CDR1 as LNHDA and CDR2 as SQIVND (reference sequence). The CDR3 loop spans 17 amino acids. As DNA, the CDR3 is TGTGCCAGCAGTAGGCCCCAGGACAGGAATAGCGATCAGCCCCAGCATTTT. Translating gives CASSRPQDRNSDQPQHF.

V is TRBV7-2 and J is TRBJ2-2; D ambiguous. This CDR3 has 13 residues. CDR1 and CDR2 (germline): SGHTA, FQGNSA. Trimming took 2 bases from V and 6 from J, leaving 7 bases between them. The CDR3, as DNA: TGTGCCAGCAGCTTAAGTGCCCCCGGGGAGCTGTTTTTT. This sequence encodes CASSLSAPGELFF.

The CDR3 spells CATSRVGFTEAFF. The DNA of the CDR3 is TGTGCCACCAGCAGAGTTGGTTTCACTGAAGCTTTCTTT. The chain has TRBV15 and TRBJ1-1; D call uncertain. V lost 1 base and J lost 4, with 7 bases in between. This CDR3 spans 13 amino acids. Germline-derived CDR1 and CDR2 are LNHNV and YYDKDF (reference sequence).

This rearrangement joins TRBV4-3 to TRBJ2-7; TRBD1 or TRBD2 may be the D gene (6 bases each). The CDR3 has 13 residues. Deletions cut 1 base from V and 6 bases from J, with 10 bases between. Per the germline V gene, CDR1 is LGHNA and CDR2 is YSLEER. The CDR3 nucleotides read TGCGCCAGCAGCCAAGTCGGGGGCCGCGAGCAGTACTTC. This gives the protein CASSQVGGREQYF.

The rearrangement uses TRBV27 and TRBJ2-2; D is uncertain. V was trimmed by 2 bases and J by 8 bases, leaving 12 bases between them. The CDR3 runs 14 residues. CDR1 and CDR2 (germline): MNHEY, SMNVEV (reference sequence). The CDR3 DNA reads as TGTGCCAGCAGTTTAAAGGAAGAATTTGGGGAGCTGTTTTTT. Amino acid sequence: CASSLKEEFGELFF.

The chain combines TRBV18 with TRBJ1-1; D is uncertain. Trimming stripped 4 bases from V and 7 bases from J, with 7 bases between. The germline V gene has CDR1 KGHSH and CDR2 LQKENI. The CDR3 spans 11 residues. DNA of the CDR3: TGTGCCAGCTCACTCAAGGGTGAAGCTTTCTTT. It encodes CASSLKGEAFF.

This clone showed up just a few times. J is TRBJ2-1 and V is TRBV18; 11 bases agree with TRBD2. The CDR3 sequence is 14 residues long. The germline V gene has CDR1 KGHSH and CDR2 LQKENI. V trimming: 6 bases; J trimming: 10 bases; junction bases outside the gene matches: 8. CDR3 sequence reads: CASSRSGGAQEQFF. The CDR3, as DNA: TGTGCCAGCTCCCGTAGCGGGGGGGCACAGGAGCAGTTCTTC.

The V gene is TRBV19, the J gene TRBJ2-1; 16 bases line up with TRBD2. V was clipped by 5 bases and J by 8 bases; unmatched bases: 18. The germline V gene has CDR1 LNHDA and CDR2 SQIVND (reference sequence). The CDR3 sequence is 20 residues long. CDR3 coding DNA: TGTGCCAGTAGTCCCGCGGCGGGACTAGCGGGAGGGACGCTTCGGGATGAGCAGTTCTTC. It encodes CASSPAAGLAGGTLRDEQFF.